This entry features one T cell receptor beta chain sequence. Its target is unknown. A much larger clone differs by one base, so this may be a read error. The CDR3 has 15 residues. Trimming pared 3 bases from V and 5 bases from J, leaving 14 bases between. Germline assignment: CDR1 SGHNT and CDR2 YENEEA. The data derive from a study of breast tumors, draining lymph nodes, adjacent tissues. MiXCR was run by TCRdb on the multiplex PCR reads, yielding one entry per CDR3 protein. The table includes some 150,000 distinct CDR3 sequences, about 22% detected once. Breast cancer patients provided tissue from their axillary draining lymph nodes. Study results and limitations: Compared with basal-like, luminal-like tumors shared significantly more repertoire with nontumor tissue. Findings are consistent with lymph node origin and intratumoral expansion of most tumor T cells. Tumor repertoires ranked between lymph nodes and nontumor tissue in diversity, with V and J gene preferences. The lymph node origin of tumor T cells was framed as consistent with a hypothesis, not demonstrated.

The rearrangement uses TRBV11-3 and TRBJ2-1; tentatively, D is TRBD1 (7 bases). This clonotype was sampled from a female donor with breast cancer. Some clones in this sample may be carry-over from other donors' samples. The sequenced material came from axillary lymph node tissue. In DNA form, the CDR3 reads TGTGCCAGCAGCTTGTGCCAGGGGGAGGACAATGAGCAGTTCTTC. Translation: CASSLCQGEDNEQFF.